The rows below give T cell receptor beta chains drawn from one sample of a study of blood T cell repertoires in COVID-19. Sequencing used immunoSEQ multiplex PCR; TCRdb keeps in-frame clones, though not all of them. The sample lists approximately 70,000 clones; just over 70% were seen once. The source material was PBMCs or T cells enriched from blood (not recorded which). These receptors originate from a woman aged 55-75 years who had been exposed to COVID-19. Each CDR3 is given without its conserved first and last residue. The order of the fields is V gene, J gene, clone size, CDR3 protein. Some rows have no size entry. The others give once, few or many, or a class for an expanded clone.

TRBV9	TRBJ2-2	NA	ASSVQLAATGELF
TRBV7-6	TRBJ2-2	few	ASSPRTGGGTGELF
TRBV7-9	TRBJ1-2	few	ASIRLSSSYGYT
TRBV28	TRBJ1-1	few	ASSLDRDREYTEAF
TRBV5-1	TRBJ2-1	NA	ASSSGLAGGPLAEQF
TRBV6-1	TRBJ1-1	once	ASRENGETGGSVSGKAF
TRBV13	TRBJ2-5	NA	ASLSPAEQETQY
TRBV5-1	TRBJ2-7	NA	ASSLDGSGTGVYEQY
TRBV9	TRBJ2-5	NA	ASSVAVLETQY
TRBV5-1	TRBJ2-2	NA	ASSSTGDTTGELF
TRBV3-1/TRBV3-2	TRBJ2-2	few	ASSQRTGTNTGELF
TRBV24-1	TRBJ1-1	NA	ATSDPLREGLAF
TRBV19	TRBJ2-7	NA	ASRRGQGTSYEQY
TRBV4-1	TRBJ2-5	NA	ASSQVGAGGPETQY
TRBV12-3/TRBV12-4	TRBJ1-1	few	ASSFETGEAF
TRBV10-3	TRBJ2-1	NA	AISEQGGGNNEQF
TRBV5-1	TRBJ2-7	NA	ASRLVGGTYEQY
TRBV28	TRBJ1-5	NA	ASSSWTGNQPQH
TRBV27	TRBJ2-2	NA	ASSLFSGGANTGELF
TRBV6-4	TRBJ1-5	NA	ASSGTVDQPQH
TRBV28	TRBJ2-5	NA	ASSLWTSGNKETQY
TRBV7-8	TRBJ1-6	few	ASSSGTGNNSPLH
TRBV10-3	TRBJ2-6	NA	AISETHQTGANVLT
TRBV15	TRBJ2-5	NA	ATSVGGIGETQY
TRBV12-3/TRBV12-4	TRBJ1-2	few	ASSRQENYGYT
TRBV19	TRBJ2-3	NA	ASSRVAGASTDTQY
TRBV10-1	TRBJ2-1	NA	ASSPVPSGAPGEQF
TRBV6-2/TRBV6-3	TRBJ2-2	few	ASSFSETNTGELF
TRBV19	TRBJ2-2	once	ASSTKTDRRNTGELF
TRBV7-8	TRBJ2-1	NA	ASSLFVGGRASLLNNEQF
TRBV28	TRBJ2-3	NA	ASRVAGARIESTDTQY
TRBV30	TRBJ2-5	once	AWSQPGQGAVYQETQY
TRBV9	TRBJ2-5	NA	ASSVSGTSGRGGQETQY
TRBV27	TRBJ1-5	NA	ATAQGRLVNQPQH
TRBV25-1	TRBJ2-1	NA	ASSEYDRGLYNEQF
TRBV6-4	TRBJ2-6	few	ASSPVEDSDPLSGANVLT
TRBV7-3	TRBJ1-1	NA	ASSLYGQGASAEAF
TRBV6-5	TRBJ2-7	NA	ASSSDRTFYEQY
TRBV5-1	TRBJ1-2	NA	ASSYDRSGGYT
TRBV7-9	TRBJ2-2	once	ASSLTSRGANTGELF
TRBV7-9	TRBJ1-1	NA	ASSPQGHEAF
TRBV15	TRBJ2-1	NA	ATSRALAGDSYNEQF
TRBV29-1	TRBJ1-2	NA	SVEDRGIGYT
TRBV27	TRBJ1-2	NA	ASSLQTGVGGYT
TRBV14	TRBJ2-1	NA	ASSQDRPSRIPEQF
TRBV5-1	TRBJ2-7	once	ASSPTGTGGTEQY
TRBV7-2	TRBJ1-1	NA	ASSLVAAAEAF
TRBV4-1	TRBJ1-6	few	ASSQEPGQGYSPLH
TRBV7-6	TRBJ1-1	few	ASSPPQVGGTEAF
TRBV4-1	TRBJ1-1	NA	ASSQVQGASEAF
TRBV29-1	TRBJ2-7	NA	SVEGDSYEQY